This TCR beta chain was documented in a study of identical twins. TCRdb re-derived calls from the 5' RACE reads in MiXCR, one entry per CDR3 protein. The table has 1.5 million or so distinct CDR3 sequences, around a third seen once. The germline V gene has CDR1 SGHRS and CDR2 YFSETQ. Trimming stripped 0 bases from V and 3 bases from J, with 8 bases between. There are 14 residues in the CDR3. This TCR was sampled from a newborn girl in good health. The V call is TRBV5-1, the J call TRBJ2-3, with D hard to call. The sequencing input was cord blood. This CDR3 reads CASSLAKLTDTQYF. DNA for the CDR3: TGCGCCAGCAGCTTGGCGAAATTGACAGATACGCAGTATTTT.